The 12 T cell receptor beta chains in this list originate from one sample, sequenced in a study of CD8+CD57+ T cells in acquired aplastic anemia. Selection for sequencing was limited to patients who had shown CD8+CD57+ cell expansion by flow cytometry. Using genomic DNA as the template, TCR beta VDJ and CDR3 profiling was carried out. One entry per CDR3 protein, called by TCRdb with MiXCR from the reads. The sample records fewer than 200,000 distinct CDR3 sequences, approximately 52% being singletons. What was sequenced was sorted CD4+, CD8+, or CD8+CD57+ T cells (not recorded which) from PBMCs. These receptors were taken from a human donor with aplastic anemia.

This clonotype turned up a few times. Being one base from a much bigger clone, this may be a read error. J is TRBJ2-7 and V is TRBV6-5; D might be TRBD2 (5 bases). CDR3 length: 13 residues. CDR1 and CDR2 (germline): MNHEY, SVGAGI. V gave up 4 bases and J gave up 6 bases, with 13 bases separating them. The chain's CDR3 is CASSFPLAGEQYF. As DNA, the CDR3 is TGTGCCAGCAGTTTCCCCCTTGCGGGCGAGCAGTACTTC.

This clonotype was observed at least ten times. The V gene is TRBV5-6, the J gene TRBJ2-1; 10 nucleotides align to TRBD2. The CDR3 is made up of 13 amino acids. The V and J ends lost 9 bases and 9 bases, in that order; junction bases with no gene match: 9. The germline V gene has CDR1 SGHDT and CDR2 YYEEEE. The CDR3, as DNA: TGTGCCACCCAAGCGGGAGGGCTTAGTGAGCAGTTCTTC. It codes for CATQAGGLSEQFF. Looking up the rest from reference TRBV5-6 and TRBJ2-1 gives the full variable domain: DAGVTQSPTHLIKTRGQQVTLRCSPKSGHDTVSWYQQALGQGPQFIFQYYEEEERQRGNFPDRFSGHQFPNYSSELNVNALLLGDSALYLCATQAGGLSEQFFGPGTRLTVL.

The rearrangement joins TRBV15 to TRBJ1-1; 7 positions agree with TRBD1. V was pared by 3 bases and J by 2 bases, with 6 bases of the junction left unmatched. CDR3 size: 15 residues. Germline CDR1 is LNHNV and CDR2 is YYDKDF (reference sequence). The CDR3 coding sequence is TGTGCCACCAGCAGGCGACAGGGAGTAAACACTGAAGCTTTCTTT. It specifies CATSRRQGVNTEAFF.

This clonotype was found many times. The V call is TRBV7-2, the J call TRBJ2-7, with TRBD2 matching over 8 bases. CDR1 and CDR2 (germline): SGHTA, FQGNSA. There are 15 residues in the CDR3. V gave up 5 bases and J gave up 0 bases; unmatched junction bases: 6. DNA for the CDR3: TGTGCCAGCAGCCCTAGCGGGTTTAGCTCCTACGAGCAGTACTTC. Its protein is CASSPSGFSSYEQYF.

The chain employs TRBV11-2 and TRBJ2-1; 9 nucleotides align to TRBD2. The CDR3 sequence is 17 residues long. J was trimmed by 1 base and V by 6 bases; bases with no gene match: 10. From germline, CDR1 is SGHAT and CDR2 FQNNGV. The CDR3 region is CASSYPLSGSSYNEQFF. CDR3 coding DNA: TGTGCCAGCAGTTATCCCCTTAGCGGGAGTTCCTACAATGAGCAGTTCTTC. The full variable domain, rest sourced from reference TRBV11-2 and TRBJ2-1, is EAGVAQSPRYKIIEKRQSVAFWCNPISGHATLYWYQQILGQGPKLLIQFQNNGVVDDSQLPKDRFSAERLKGVDSTLKIQPAKLEDSAVYLCASSYPLSGSSYNEQFFGPGTRLTVL.

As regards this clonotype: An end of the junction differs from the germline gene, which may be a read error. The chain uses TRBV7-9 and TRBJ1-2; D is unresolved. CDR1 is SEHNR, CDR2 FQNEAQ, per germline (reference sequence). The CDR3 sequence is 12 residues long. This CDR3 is CASSLATSYIPF. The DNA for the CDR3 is TGTGCCAGCAGCTTAGCTACTTCTTATATTCCCTTC.

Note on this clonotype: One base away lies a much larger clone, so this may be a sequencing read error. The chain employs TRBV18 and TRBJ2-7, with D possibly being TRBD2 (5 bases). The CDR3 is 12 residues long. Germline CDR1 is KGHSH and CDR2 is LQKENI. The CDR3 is CASTPLRDEQYF. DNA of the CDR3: TGTGCCAGCACACCATTGAGGGACGAGCAGTACTTC.

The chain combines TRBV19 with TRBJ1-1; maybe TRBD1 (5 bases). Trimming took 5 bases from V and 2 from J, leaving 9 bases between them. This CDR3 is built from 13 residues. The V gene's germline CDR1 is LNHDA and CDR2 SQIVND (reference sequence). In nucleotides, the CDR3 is TGTGCCAGTAGTCGGGGGGGTAACACTGAAGCTTTCTTT. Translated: CASSRGGNTEAFF.

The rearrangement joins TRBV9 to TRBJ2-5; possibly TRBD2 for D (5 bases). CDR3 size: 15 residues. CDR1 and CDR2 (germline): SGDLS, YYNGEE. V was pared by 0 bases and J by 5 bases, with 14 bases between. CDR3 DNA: TGTGCCAGCAGCGTAGTAGGTATGGAGGACGAGACCCAGTACTTC. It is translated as CASSVVGMEDETQYF. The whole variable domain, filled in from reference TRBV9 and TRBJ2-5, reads DSGVTQTPKHLITATGQRVTLRCSPRSGDLSVYWYQQSLDQGLQFLIQYYNGEERAKGNILERFSAQQFPDLHSELNLSSLELGDSALYFCASSVVGMEDETQYFGPGTRLLVL.

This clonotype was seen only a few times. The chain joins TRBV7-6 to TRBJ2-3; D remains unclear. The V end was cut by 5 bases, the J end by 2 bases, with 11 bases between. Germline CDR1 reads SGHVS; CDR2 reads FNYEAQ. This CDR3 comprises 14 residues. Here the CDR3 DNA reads TGTGCCAGCAGCGACGTAGTTACCACAGATACGCAGTATTTT. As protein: CASSDVVTTDTQYF.

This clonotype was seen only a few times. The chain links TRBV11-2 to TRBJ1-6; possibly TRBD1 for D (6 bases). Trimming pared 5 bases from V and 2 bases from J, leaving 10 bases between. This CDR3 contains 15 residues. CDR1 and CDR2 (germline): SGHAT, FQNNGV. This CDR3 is CASSPGGAYNSPLHF. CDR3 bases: TGTGCCAGCAGCCCCGGGGGCGCCTATAATTCACCCCTCCACTTT.

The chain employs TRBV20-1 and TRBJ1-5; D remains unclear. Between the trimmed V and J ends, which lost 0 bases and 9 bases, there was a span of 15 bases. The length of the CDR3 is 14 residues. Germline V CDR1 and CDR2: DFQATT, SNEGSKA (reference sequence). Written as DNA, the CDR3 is TGCAGTGCTAGAGATGGGTCGGAAGAATGGCCCCAGCATTTT. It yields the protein CSARDGSEEWPQHF.